The 27 T cell receptor beta chains below come from one sample, sequenced in a study of CXCR3-negative and CXCR3-positive naive CD8 T cells. Libraries of TRB cDNA were made by 5' RACE and carried UMIs. TCRdb reanalyzed the 5' RACE reads and collapses them to one entry per CDR3 protein, without DNA. The sample table sets out about 130,000 distinct CDR3 sequences. The sequenced material came from naive CXCR3- CD8+ T cells from blood. Subset given: CD45RO-CCR7+CD27+CD95- naive CD8+ T cells lacking CXCR3 (TNR3-). The receptors come from a human donor in good health. Some clones in this sample may be carry-over from other donors' samples.

The V gene is TRBV13, the J gene TRBJ2-3; the D call of TRBD1 rests on TCRdb alone, since no DNA is present to check it. The CDR3 has 15 amino acids. Germline-derived CDR1 and CDR2 are PRHDT and FYEKMQ (reference sequence). The CDR3: CASSRGGGYTDTQYF.

This chain joins TRBV29-1 and TRBJ2-7; without DNA, the TCRdb call of TRBD1 cannot be checked. Germline CDR1 is SQVTM and CDR2 is ANQGSEA. The CDR3 is 13 residues long. CDR3: CSVEVGRGYEQYF.

The rearrangement uses TRBV12-3 or TRBV12-4 and TRBJ2-1; TCRdb's D call, TRBD2, is unchecked because there is no DNA. The CDR3 loop spans 17 amino acids. The CDR3 protein is CASSPRTSGSIFDDQFF.

The chain has TRBV29-1 and TRBJ2-2; TCRdb lists TRBD2, though no DNA is available to test this call. Germline CDR1 SQVTM, CDR2 ANQGSEA. This CDR3 is 12 amino acids long. Here the CDR3 reads CSGAGNTGELFF.

This chain connects TRBV10-3 to TRBJ2-3. The CDR3 totals 13 residues. Germline assignment: CDR1 ENHRY and CDR2 SYGVKD. CDR3 in amino acids: CAISASVTDTQYF.

This CDR3 is CASSYNEDPVDHYTF. The chain carries TRBV6-6 and TRBJ1-2; the D call from TCRdb, TRBD1, cannot be confirmed without DNA. CDR3 length equals 15 residues. CDR1 is MNHNY and CDR2 is SVGAGI in the germline V gene (reference sequence).

J is TRBJ1-5 and V is TRBV12-3 or TRBV12-4; TCRdb proposes TRBD1, but this gene call is untestable without DNA. CDR3 length: 14 residues. The CDR3 loop is CASSFFRVDQPQHF.

The rearrangement uses TRBV12-3 or TRBV12-4 and TRBJ2-1; TCRdb picks TRBD1, but there is no DNA to check that call. CDR3 size: 14 residues. The CDR3 protein is CASSPGGRFHEQFF.

This chain links TRBV9 with TRBJ2-3; the D call of TRBD2 rests on TCRdb alone, since no DNA is present to check it. Germline CDR1 reads SGDLS; CDR2 reads YYNGEE. The CDR3 contains 16 residues. The CDR3 is CASSENPGLPTDTQYF. The entire variable domain, with the rest obtained from reference TRBV9 and TRBJ2-3, is as follows: DSGVTQTPKHLITATGQRVTLRCSPRSGDLSVYWYQQSLDQGLQFLIQYYNGEERAKGNILERFSAQQFPDLHSELNLSSLELGDSALYFCASSENPGLPTDTQYFGPGTRLTVL.

The V call is TRBV27, the J call TRBJ2-6. Per the germline V gene, CDR1 is MNHEY and CDR2 is SMNVEV (reference sequence). The CDR3 runs to 14 residues. The CDR3 spells CASSLTSGANVLTF. The whole variable domain, remainder taken from reference TRBV27 and TRBJ2-6, is EAQVTQNPRYLITVTGKKLTVTCSQNMNHEYMSWYRQDPGLGLRQIYYSMNVEVTDKGDVPEGYKVSRKEKRNFPLILESPSPNQTSLYFCASSLTSGANVLTFGAGSRLTVL.

The CDR3 region is CASSNQQEPFRAFF. The V gene is TRBV3-2, the J gene TRBJ1-1; with no DNA, the TCRdb D assignment of TRBD1 cannot be verified. TRBV3-2 counts as a pseudogene. There are 14 residues in the CDR3.

V gene TRBV7-9 combines with J gene TRBJ2-2. This CDR3 comprises 12 residues. The V gene's germline CDR1 is SEHNR and CDR2 FQNEAQ (reference sequence). The CDR3: CARSSNTGELFF.

J is TRBJ2-2 and V is TRBV2; the TRBD2 assignment by TCRdb is unverifiable without DNA. Germline values: CDR1 SNHLY, CDR2 FYNNEI. The CDR3 is 16 residues long. This CDR3 is CASTTTSGGGTGELFF.

The rearrangement links TRBV9 to TRBJ2-1; TCRdb calls TRBD2, which cannot be checked without DNA. The germline V gene has CDR1 SGDLS and CDR2 YYNGEE. This CDR3 has 16 amino acids. The CDR3 loop reads CASSVPSGGDWDEQFF.

The chain combines TRBV29-1 with TRBJ2-1; TCRdb's D call of TRBD1 is untestable without DNA. CDR3 length: 14 residues. The germline V gene has CDR1 SQVTM and CDR2 ANQGSEA. The CDR3 protein is CSALTGGYHNEQFF.

CDR3 in amino acids: CSAGTGQYEQYF. The chain is built from TRBV29-1 and TRBJ2-7; TCRdb names TRBD1, which stays unverified in the absence of DNA. This CDR3 contains 12 residues. The germline CDR1 and CDR2 sequences are SQVTM and ANQGSEA.

The chain uses TRBV7-6 and TRBJ2-1; TCRdb calls TRBD1, which cannot be checked without DNA. The CDR3 covers 15 residues. The germline gives CDR1 SGHVS, CDR2 FNYEAQ. The CDR3 region is CASSLAGGEYNEQFF.

The CDR3 sequence is CASSEVPINEQFF. The chain employs TRBV10-2 and TRBJ2-1. The CDR3 length is 13 residues. Germline V CDR1 and CDR2: WSHSY, SAAADI.

This chain uses TRBV4-1 with TRBJ2-7; TCRdb selects TRBD1, and the lack of DNA leaves this call unchecked. The CDR3 runs to 15 residues. The germline V gene encodes CDR1 MGHRA and CDR2 YSYEKL. CDR3 region: CASSQDGTQVYEQYF.

The rearrangement links TRBV6-6 to TRBJ2-7; TCRdb's assignment of TRBD1 cannot be checked, as there is no DNA. This CDR3 has 13 amino acids. Germline CDR1 reads MNHNY; CDR2 reads SVGAGI (reference sequence). The CDR3 spells CASRDRGLYEQYF.

The V call is TRBV29-1, the J call TRBJ2-3. This CDR3 comprises 13 residues. CDR1 is SQVTM, CDR2 ANQGSEA, per germline. CDR3 residues: CSVDEFSTDTQYF.

The chain couples TRBV27 to TRBJ1-2; TCRdb's assignment of TRBD1 cannot be checked, as there is no DNA. This CDR3 has 17 residues. Germline values: CDR1 MNHEY, CDR2 SMNVEV (reference sequence). CDR3: CASSLRAGVGEDYGYTF.

This rearrangement joins TRBV29-1 to TRBJ2-1; lacking DNA, the TRBD2 call made by TCRdb goes unchecked. The germline CDR1 and CDR2 sequences are SQVTM and ANQGSEA. This CDR3 has 19 amino acids. CDR3 amino acids: CSVEDPGGTSGFSYNEQFF.

This rearrangement joins TRBV29-1 to TRBJ2-7; with no DNA, the TCRdb D assignment of TRBD2 cannot be verified. Germline assignment: CDR1 SQVTM and CDR2 ANQGSEA. This CDR3 region has 14 residues. The CDR3 protein is CSVEDLGGNYEQYF.

The genes are TRBV5-1 and TRBJ2-7; TCRdb reports TRBD1, a call that lacks DNA to check it against. Germline values: CDR1 SGHRS, CDR2 YFSETQ. There are 15 residues in the CDR3. The CDR3 spells CASSLPILGGYEQYF. Supplemented by reference TRBV5-1 and TRBJ2-7, the full variable domain reads KAGVTQTPRYLIKTRGQQVTLSCSPISGHRSVSWYQQTPGQGLQFLFEYFSETQRNKGNFPGRFSGRQFSNSRSEMNVSTLELGDSALYLCASSLPILGGYEQYFGPGTRLTVT.

The gene calls are TRBV10-2 and TRBJ2-7; the TRBD2 assignment by TCRdb is unverifiable without DNA. The CDR3 runs 15 residues. Germline loops: CDR1 WSHSY, CDR2 SAAADI. The CDR3 sequence is CATGTSGRGFGEQYF.

The J gene is TRBJ2-3, the V gene TRBV28; TCRdb indicates TRBD2, and absent DNA this call remains unverified. Looked up from germline, CDR1 is MDHEN and CDR2 is SYDVKM. The CDR3 has 17 amino acids. The chain's CDR3 is CASSPSRDSISTDTQYF.